Listed below are T cell receptor beta chains from one sample, sequenced in a study of blood T cell repertoires in COVID-19. Method: immunoSEQ multiplex PCR; TCRdb's copy keeps in-frame clones and lacks some. The repertoire holds 310,000 or so clones, approximately 83% seen once, with roughly 1.9% in the top ten. The specimen sequenced was peripheral blood. The source is a woman younger than 45 who had recovered from COVID-19. Both conserved end residues are part of each CDR3. D genes are given only for firm matches. Part of the rows lack a size; the others show once, few, many or a class for expanded clones.

.,TRBD2,TRBJ2-7,TRBV6-5,TGTGCCAGCAGCCCCGGGAGCGGGGCACCCGGCGAGCAGTACTTC,CASSPGSGAPGEQYF
.,TRBD1,TRBJ1-6,TRBV6-5,TGTGTACAGGGGCTTGCACCCCTCCACTTT,CVQGLAPLHF
.,TRBD1,TRBJ1-2,TRBV18,TGTGCCAGCTCACTGGACAGGGTTGGCTACACCTTC,CASSLDRVGYTF
.,.,TRBJ2-4,TRBV11-2,TGTGCCAGCAGTTTAAATAGCAAAAACATTCAGTACTTC,CASSLNSKNIQYF
few,.,TRBJ1-1,TRBV5-4,TGTGCCAGCAGCTCCAGGGCGGCGAGCACTGAAGCTTTCTTT,CASSSRAASTEAFF
few,TRBD1,TRBJ1-1,TRBV6-5,TGTGCCAGCAGGCCGACAGGGGCAAACACTGAAGCTTTCTTT,CASRPTGANTEAFF
.,TRBD2,TRBJ2-5,TRBV3-1/TRBV3-2,TGTGCCAGCAGCCTGCGGACTAGCGGGGGGGCCTCAGAGACCCAGTACTTC,CASSLRTSGGASETQYF
.,.,TRBJ2-7,TRBV5-1,TGCGCCAGCAGCACGCGACCGGGACAAGTCTACGAGCAGTACTTC,CASSTRPGQVYEQYF
.,.,TRBJ2-1,TRBV11-3,TGTGCCAGCAGCTTAAATGGCGGATCCTACAATGAGCAGTTCTTC,CASSLNGGSYNEQFF
.,TRBD1,TRBJ2-1,TRBV3-1/TRBV3-2,TGTGCCAGCAGCCAAGCCGGGACAGCCTACAATGAGCAGTTCTTC,CASSQAGTAYNEQFF
.,.,TRBJ2-7,TRBV6-5,TGTGCCAGCAGTCTAGGCAGGGTATCCTACGAGCAGTACTTC,CASSLGRVSYEQYF
few,TRBD1,TRBJ1-2,TRBV7-2,TGTGCCAGCAGCACAGGGACAGCGATCTATGGCTACACCTTC,CASSTGTAIYGYTF
.,.,TRBJ2-2,TRBV5-1,TGCGCCAGCAGCCTAAGAGAGGGGGCCGGGGAGCTGTTTTTT,CASSLREGAGELFF
.,TRBD2,TRBJ2-1,TRBV7-9,TGTGCCAGCAGCTTAGTTGCCGCCCTAGCGGCATACAATGAGCAGTTCTTC,CASSLVAALAAYNEQFF
.,TRBD2,TRBJ2-2,TRBV3-1/TRBV3-2,TGTGCCAGCAGGGGGACTAGCGGGACCGGGGAGCTGTTTTTT,CASRGTSGTGELFF
.,TRBD2,TRBJ2-1,TRBV3-1/TRBV3-2,TGTGCCAGCAGCCAAGGGACTAGAAGCTCCTACAATGAGCAGTTCTTC,CASSQGTRSSYNEQFF
.,.,TRBJ2-7,TRBV30,TGTGCCTGGGATAAAACAGGTGCCTACGAGCAGTACTTC,CAWDKTGAYEQYF
once,.,TRBJ2-1,TRBV6-1,TGTGCCAGCAGTGACCGTGAGCAGTTCTTC,CASSDREQFF
.,.,TRBJ2-5,TRBV11-2,TGTGCCAGCAGCCCTACCGGCGGGACCCAGTACTTC,CASSPTGGTQYF
.,TRBD2,TRBJ2-1,TRBV5-1,TGCGCCAGCAGCGGTAGCGGGGGGGCCTACAATGAGCAGTTCTTC,CASSGSGGAYNEQFF
.,.,TRBJ2-5,TRBV6-6,TGTGCCAGCAGGATGGCTCAGGGGTCGGAGACCCAGTACTTC,CASRMAQGSETQYF
.,TRBD1,TRBJ1-5,TRBV19,TGTGCCAGTAGTACCAATGACAGGGGGGTCGATAGCAATCAGCCCCAGCATTTT,CASSTNDRGVDSNQPQHF
.,.,TRBJ1-2,TRBV30,TGTGCCTGGAGTGTACTTGCCGGGACAACGAACTATGGCTACACCTTC,CAWSVLAGTTNYGYTF
.,.,TRBJ2-3,TRBV9,TGTGCCAGCAGCGTAGCGTCTAGCGCACTAGATACGCAGTATTTT,CASSVASSALDTQYF
.,TRBD2,TRBJ2-2,TRBV2,TGTGCCAGCAGGCCGACTAGCGGAGATCCCACCGGGGAGCTGTTTTTT,CASRPTSGDPTGELFF
.,TRBD1,TRBJ2-7,TRBV6-6,TGTGCCACCAAGGGACAGGCCAGGGACGAGCAGTACTTC,CATKGQARDEQYF
.,.,TRBJ2-6,TRBV5-6,TGTGCCAGCACCAAGGGGGGGGCCAACGTCCTGACTTTC,CASTKGGANVLTF
.,.,TRBJ2-2,TRBV7-8,TGTGCCAGCAGCTTAGCGCGGAGGGGTGCCGGGGAGCTGTTTTTT,CASSLARRGAGELFF
.,.,TRBJ2-5,TRBV3-1/TRBV3-2,TGTGCCAGCAGCCAAGACCCCGCGACAATTCGGGAGACCCAGTACTTC,CASSQDPATIRETQYF
.,TRBD2,TRBJ2-1,TRBV19,TGTGCCAGTAGTAGCGGGACTAGCTCCAATGAGCAGTTCTTC,CASSSGTSSNEQFF
few,.,TRBJ2-2,TRBV27,TGTGCCAGCAGGTGGACAGATCCCACCGGGGAGCTGTTTTTT,CASRWTDPTGELFF
.,TRBD2,TRBJ2-1,TRBV7-8,TGTGCCAGCAGTCCCAAGCGGGGTTACGATGAGCAGTTCTTC,CASSPKRGYDEQFF
.,TRBD1,TRBJ1-1,TRBV9,TGTGCCAGCAGCGTCGACAGGGCAAACACTGAAGCTTTCTTT,CASSVDRANTEAFF
.,.,TRBJ1-4,TRBV28,TGTGCCAGTAATACAAGGTGGGCTGAAAAACTGTTTTTT,CASNTRWAEKLFF
once,.,TRBJ1-1,TRBV6-5,TGTGCCAGCAGTCGCCTTGCAGGGAACACTGAAGCTTTCTTT,CASSRLAGNTEAFF
.,TRBD1,TRBJ2-7,TRBV2,TGTGCCAGCAGGTCGGAGACAGGGTTGTACGAGCAGTACTTC,CASRSETGLYEQYF
.,TRBD2,TRBJ2-2,TRBV7-2,TGTGCCAGCAGCTTATTTTCTAGCGGGGGGGCCGGGGAGCTGTTTTTT,CASSLFSSGGAGELFF
.,.,TRBJ2-7,TRBV28,TGTGCCAGCAGGCCACGAGGGGGTTCCTACGAGCAGTACTTC,CASRPRGGSYEQYF
once,TRBD1,TRBJ1-5,TRBV19,TGTGCCAGTAGTGTACAGGGGATTGGCAATCAGCCCCAGCATTTT,CASSVQGIGNQPQHF
.,.,TRBJ1-2,TRBV11-1,TGTGCCAGCAGCGCCGTCGGGTGGCGGGGCTACACCTTC,CASSAVGWRGYTF
.,.,TRBJ2-5,TRBV7-9,TGTGCCAGCAGCAGTGGACTGTCGGGGGAGACCCAGTACTTC,CASSSGLSGETQYF
.,TRBD2,TRBJ2-1,TRBV9,TGTGCCAGCAGCTTTAGCGGGTCCTCCTACAATGAGCAGTTCTTC,CASSFSGSSYNEQFF
.,.,TRBJ2-7,TRBV18,TGTGCCAGCTCAGAGACTGCAAAGTCCTACGAGCAGTACTTC,CASSETAKSYEQYF
.,.,TRBJ1-5,TRBV23-1,TGCGCCAGCAGTCAGTCCCCTGGCGACAGGCAGTATAGCAATCAGCCCCAGCATTTT,CASSQSPGDRQYSNQPQHF
once,TRBD1,TRBJ1-2,TRBV19,TGTGCCAGTAGTATAGAAGGGACAGATGGCTACACCTTC,CASSIEGTDGYTF
.,.,TRBJ2-2,TRBV5-1,TGCGCCAGCAGCCCCGGAGAGTCGGGCACCGGGGAGCTGTTTTTT,CASSPGESGTGELFF
.,TRBD1,TRBJ2-5,TRBV28,TGTGCCAGCAGTTTCGGGACAGGGCTTCAAGAGACCCAGTACTTC,CASSFGTGLQETQYF
.,.,TRBJ2-7,TRBV7-9,TGTGCCAGCAGACCACCACCCACTTCCACCTACGAGCAGTACTTC,CASRPPPTSTYEQYF
.,.,TRBJ2-1,TRBV12-3/TRBV12-4,TGTGCCAGCAGGACAATTACTTTTGAGCAGTTCTTC,CASRTITFEQFF
.,TRBD2,TRBJ2-7,TRBV6-5,TGTGCCAGCAGTTGGACTAGCGGGATAGTCTACGAGCAGTACTTC,CASSWTSGIVYEQYF
.,.,TRBJ2-7,TRBV10-2,TGCGCCAGCAGTGATCTACGCGGTTACGAGCAGTACTTC,CASSDLRGYEQYF
.,TRBD1,TRBJ1-1,TRBV6-5,TGTGCCAGCACCCTAAGGGACAGTGAAGCTTTCTTT,CASTLRDSEAFF
.,TRBD1,TRBJ2-1,TRBV11-2,TGTGCCAGCAGCTTAGAATTAGTTGGGGGGTCAGGGGGCTCGAATGAGCAGTTCTTC,CASSLELVGGSGGSNEQFF
.,.,TRBJ2-1,TRBV6-5,TGTGCCAGCGGGAGAGCGAATGAGCAGTTCTTC,CASGRANEQFF
.,.,TRBJ2-1,TRBV11-2,TGTGCCAGCAGCTTAGGCGGGCCGCCCTACAATGAGCAGTTCTTC,CASSLGGPPYNEQFF
.,.,TRBJ1-6,TRBV19,TGTGCCAGTAGCCCCGGACAGTTAAATTCACCCCTCCACTTT,CASSPGQLNSPLHF
.,TRBD2,TRBJ2-1,TRBV15,TGTGCCACCAGCAGGCTAGCGGGAGTCGTCAATGAGCAGTTCTTC,CATSRLAGVVNEQFF